This T cell receptor (beta chain) was observed in a study of cytomegalovirus exposure and HLA in healthy donors (dated by TCRdb to 2016 to 2017). Background for the entire study: According to a later analysis, the 120 or so validation repertoires were produced on the same platform as the roughly 720 repertoires of the first cohort. High-throughput TCR immunosequencing, statistical association of individual TCRs with disease status, and machine learning were combined to predict cytomegalovirus infection status. The study was designed to test whether signatures of past pathogen exposure could be identified by cataloging public T cell receptors. In addition to the first cohort of 666 subjects, a separate validation cohort of 120 different subjects was used. What the authors observed across the whole study: The classifier was reported to diagnose cytomegalovirus status with high specificity and sensitivity in both the original cohort and the validation cohort. Three of the identified cytomegalovirus-associated TCR beta chains were confirmed in vitro to be specific for cytomegalovirus antigens. Most TCR sequences were seen in very few donors, while some public TCRs were found in many individuals. Subsequent analysis determined that TCRs grouped into clusters in the first cohort also showed a tendency toward co-occurrence across the 130 or so validation repertoires, and approximately 93% of cluster scores exceeded 0. The authors suggested that the approach could potentially be generalized to other disease states and immunological phenotypes. The study gave a list of about 160 TCR beta chains associated with cytomegalovirus. The validation cohort had no HLA typing available for a later analysis, so co-occurrence within that cohort was assessed over all 130 or so repertoires.

The library was generated by the immunoSEQ multiplex PCR assay. The authors processed their data as follows. To diagnose cytomegalovirus status from the catalog of TCR beta chain sequences, a statistical classification framework was built. The source is immuneACCESS, and TCRdb retained only in-frame sequences with V and J called. Part of the clones is not carried over; for the studies checked, unresolved V genes explain less than half of this, and the remainder is unexplained. D and trimming were read from the DNA, whereas the V and J calls and clone size are those reported in that table. The sample data list roughly 250,000 clones, and 90% of these were observed just once. 0.35% to 0.4% of the sample comes from the top ten. Donors formed part of the validation cohort, which comprised 120 subjects and was distinct from the first cohort of 666 subjects. From cysteine to phenylalanine, the CDR3 is 16 amino acids long. This entry keeps only the CDR3 DNA: 48 bases, framed from base 1. The junction shows trimming of 3 bases on V and 0 bases on J, plus 12 bases between the germline ends. The germline V gene gives CDR1 as SGDLS and CDR2 as YYNGEE.

As for this clone: The target of this receptor is not known. Per-base qualities were not stored, and no clone one base away is much larger.

The V and J genes are TRBV9 and TRBJ2-2; the D gene lacks a confident call. The sequenced sample consisted of PBMCs. The receptor comes from a woman aged 18-29 years in good health and CMV-seronegative. The CDR3 is CASSAAGFANTGELFF. The bases are TGTGCCAGCAGCGCAGCAGGATTCGCGAACACCGGGGAGCTGTTTTTT.